This T cell receptor (beta chain) was documented in a study of blood T cells in healthy people across ages. Germline CDR1 reads MDHEN; CDR2 reads SYDVKM. The CDR3 extends over 16 amino acids. Losses at the gene ends were 6 bases for V and 9 bases for J; bases not matched to a gene: 14. Alongside a J-beta primer mix, a sample-barcoded 5' primer served in a second PCR lasting about 6 to 12 cycles. TCRdb re-called the 5' RACE reads with MiXCR, one entry per CDR3 protein. The table includes over 1.5 million distinct CDR3 sequences, approximately 50% detected once. The sequence was obtained from a woman in her 40s in good health. The source material was blood. This sequence joins TRBV28 and TRBJ1-6; 7 bases are shared with TRBD1. The CDR3: CASRWLVGGEGSPLHF. Written as DNA, the CDR3 is TGTGCCAGCAGATGGTTGGTAGGGGGCGAAGGTTCACCCCTCCACTTT.